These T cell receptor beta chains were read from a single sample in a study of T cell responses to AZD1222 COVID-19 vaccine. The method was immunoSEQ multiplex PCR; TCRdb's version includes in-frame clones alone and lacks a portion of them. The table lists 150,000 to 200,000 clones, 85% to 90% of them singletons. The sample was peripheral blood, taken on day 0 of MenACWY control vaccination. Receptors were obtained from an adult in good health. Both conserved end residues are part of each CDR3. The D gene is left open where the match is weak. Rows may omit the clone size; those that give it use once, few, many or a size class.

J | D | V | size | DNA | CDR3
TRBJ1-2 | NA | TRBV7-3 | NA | TGTGCCAGCAGCTTAGACGGGGCTGGCTATGGCTACACCTTC | CASSLDGAGYGYTF
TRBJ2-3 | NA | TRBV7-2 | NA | TGTGCCAGCAGCGATCTAGCAGATACGCAGTATTTT | CASSDLADTQYF
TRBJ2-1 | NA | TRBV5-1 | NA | TGCGCCAGCACCCCCGGGGCAACGTCCTACAATGAGCAGTTCTTC | CASTPGATSYNEQFF
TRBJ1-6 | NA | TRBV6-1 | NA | TGTGCCAGCAGTGAAGCGGGTTACTATGATTCACCCCTCCACTTT | CASSEAGYYDSPLHF
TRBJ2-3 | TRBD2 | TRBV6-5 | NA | TGTGCCAGCAGACCCGGGGGGGACCCCCATACGCAGTATTTT | CASRPGGDPHTQYF
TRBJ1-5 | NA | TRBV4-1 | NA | TGCGCCAGCAGCCAAGAGTCAACCAATCAGCCCCAGCATTTT | CASSQESTNQPQHF
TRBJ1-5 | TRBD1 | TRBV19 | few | TGTGCCAGTAGTCCCGGGACAGGGGGTGGACAGCCCCAGCATTTT | CASSPGTGGGQPQHF
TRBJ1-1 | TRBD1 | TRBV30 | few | TGTGCCTGCAGGCAGGGGGACACTGAAGCTTTCTTT | CACRQGDTEAFF
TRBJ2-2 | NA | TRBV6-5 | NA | TGTGCCAGCAGCGACAGGTACACCGGGGAGCTGTTTTTT | CASSDRYTGELFF
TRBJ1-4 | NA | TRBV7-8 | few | TGTGCCAGCAGCTTACAGGCCGTTATACCCCCTATGGGAAAACTGTTTTTT | CASSLQAVIPPMGKLFF
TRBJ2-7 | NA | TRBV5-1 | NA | TGCGCCAGCAGCCCGGCCGGAGGGACTTCCTCCTACGAGCAGTACTTC | CASSPAGGTSSYEQYF
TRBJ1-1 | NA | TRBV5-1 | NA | TGCGCCAGCGGGAGGGAGGGAAAGGTAGAAGCTTTCTTT | CASGREGKVEAFF
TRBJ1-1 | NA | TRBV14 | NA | TGTGCCAGCAGCCAAGATGTGGGCGCGTACACTGAAGCTTTCTTT | CASSQDVGAYTEAFF
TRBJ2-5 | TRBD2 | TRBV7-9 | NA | TGTGCCAGCAGCTTGGCCGGGACTAGTCGACAAGAGACCCAGTACTTC | CASSLAGTSRQETQYF
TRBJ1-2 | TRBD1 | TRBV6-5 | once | TGTGCCAGCAGCCCCGACAGGGGGCTTTATGGCTACACCTTC | CASSPDRGLYGYTF
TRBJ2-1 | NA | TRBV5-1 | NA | TGCGCCAGCAGCTTTCAAGCGGAAGGATACAATGAGCAGTTCTTC | CASSFQAEGYNEQFF
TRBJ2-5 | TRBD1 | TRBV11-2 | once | TGTGCCAGCAGCGAACAGGGGTCTGGAGAGACCCAGTACTTC | CASSEQGSGETQYF
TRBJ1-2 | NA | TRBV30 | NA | TGTGCCTGGAGTGTGGAGGGGGGTCATAGGAGCTACACCTTC | CAWSVEGGHRSYTF
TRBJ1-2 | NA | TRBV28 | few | TGTGCCAGCAGTTTGCCTACTGATGGGTATGGCTACACCTTC | CASSLPTDGYGYTF
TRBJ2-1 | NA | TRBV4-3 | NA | TGCGCCAGCAGCCAGTCGGTGGGCCCCCCCAATGAGCAGTTCTTC | CASSQSVGPPNEQFF
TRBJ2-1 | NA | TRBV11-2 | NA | TGTGCCAGCAGCTTAGCGGGCTCCTACAATGAGCAGTTCTTC | CASSLAGSYNEQFF
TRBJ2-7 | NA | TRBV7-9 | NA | TGTGCCAGCGCCACCACACAGGGCACCTACGAGCAGTACTTC | CASATTQGTYEQYF
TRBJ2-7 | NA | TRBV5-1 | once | TGCGCCAGCAGCTTGGACTTAAAGATCAACTCCTACGAGCAGTACTTC | CASSLDLKINSYEQYF
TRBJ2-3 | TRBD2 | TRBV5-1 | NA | TGCGCCAGCAGCTCATCTAGCGGGCCAGATACGCAGTATTTT | CASSSSSGPDTQYF
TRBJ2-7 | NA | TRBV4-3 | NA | TGCGCCAGCAGCCAAGTACAGGGAGGGGGCTACGAGCAGTACTTC | CASSQVQGGGYEQYF
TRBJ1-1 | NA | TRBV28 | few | TGTGCCAGCACCTCTAGAAAATGGGAAGCTTTCTTT | CASTSRKWEAFF
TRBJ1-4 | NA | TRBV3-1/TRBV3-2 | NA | TGTGCCAGCAGCCAAGGGGTAACAACTAATGAAAAACTGTTTTTT | CASSQGVTTNEKLFF
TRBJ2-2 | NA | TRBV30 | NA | TGTGCCTGGAGTGTAATTGAGGACGGGGAGCTGTTTTTT | CAWSVIEDGELFF
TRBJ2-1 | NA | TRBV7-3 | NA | TGTGCCAGCAGCTCTACAGGTAATGAGCAGTTCTTC | CASSSTGNEQFF
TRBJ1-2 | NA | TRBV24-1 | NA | TGTGCCACCAGTGAGGCACAGGGCTCCGGCTACACCTTC | CATSEAQGSGYTF
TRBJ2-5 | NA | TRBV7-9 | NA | TGTGCCAGCGAGGAGACCCAGTACTTC | CASEETQYF
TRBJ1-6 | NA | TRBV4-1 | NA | TGCGCCAGCAGCCAAGTCCTTGTCAGAGGGGTCGGTAATTCACCCCTCCACTTT | CASSQVLVRGVGNSPLHF